The 17 T cell receptor beta chains below come from one sample, sequenced in a study of T cells in Graves' hyperthyroidism and ophthalmopathy (dated by TCRdb to the late 2010s). Library method: multiplex PCR. For sequencing, an Illumina HiSeq 2000 was employed. The TCR beta CDR3 regions were amplified from RNA transcripts. The TCR CDR3 was subjected to a first round of RT-PCR using the HTBI primer set and the Qiagen OneStep RT-PCR kit. TCRdb cleaned the public reads at Q25 with fastp, built clones with MiXCR and kept in-frame beta chains. Entries are consolidated by CDR3 protein sequence, retaining the most common genes and DNA. The sample data list about 560,000 distinct CDR3 sequences, and around 17% of these were observed just once. The top ten clonotypes cover about 20% of the sample. Sequenced: blood. These receptors all come from a woman in her late teens or twenties with Graves' hyperthyroidism.

The V call is TRBV14, the J call TRBJ2-1, with a tentative D call TRBD2 (6 bases). This CDR3 is built from 16 residues. Deletions cut 2 bases from V and 3 bases from J, with 14 bases between. Germline V gene data show CDR1 as SGHDN and CDR2 as FVKESK. The CDR3 is CASSQRPGLFYNEQFF. The CDR3 DNA is TGTGCCAGCAGCCAACGACCGGGACTTTTCTACAATGAGCAGTTCTTC.

This clonotype came up many times. V and J are TRBV5-1 and TRBJ1-1; D is possibly TRBD1 (5 bases). The CDR3 runs 15 residues. Germline CDR1 is SGHRS and CDR2 is YFSETQ. Trimming removed 4 bases at V and 1 base at J, with 14 bases between. The CDR3 sequence is CASSPEGTRNTEAFF. The CDR3 bases are TGCGCCAGCAGCCCAGAGGGGACGAGGAACACTGAAGCTTTCTTT.

The chain uses TRBV5-4 and TRBJ1-2, with D possibly being TRBD1 (5 bases). CDR3 length equals 15 residues. Trimming took off 4 bases at V and 3 bases at J, with 16 bases between the two ends. Germline lookup yields CDR1 SGHNT and CDR2 YYREEE (reference sequence). The CDR3 DNA reads TGTGCCAGCAGCCATAGACGGAAGGGGTACTATGGCTACACCTTC. It encodes CASSHRRKGYYGYTF.

The chain employs TRBV11-3 and TRBJ1-1; TRBD1 agrees at 11 bases. Germline V gene data show CDR1 as SGHNT and CDR2 as YENEEA. The CDR3 has 15 amino acids. Trimming at V came to 4 bases and at J to 4 bases, leaving 5 bases not matched to a gene. CDR3 loop: CASSSGQGVGTEAFF. The CDR3 DNA reads TGTGCCAGCAGCTCGGGACAGGGGGTAGGCACTGAAGCTTTCTTT.

This clonotype has ten or more counts. The V and J genes are TRBV18 and TRBJ2-7; TRBD2 agrees at 8 bases. Trimming removed 4 bases from V and 5 bases from J; junction bases left unmatched: 7. CDR3 length: 14 amino acids. Germline values: CDR1 KGHSH, CDR2 LQKENI. The CDR3 reads CASSQSGSTHEQYF. CDR3 bases: TGTGCCAGCTCACAGAGCGGGAGTACCCACGAGCAGTACTTC.

This clonotype was detected ten times or more. The chain links TRBV18 to TRBJ1-1; no clear D gene. Germline values: CDR1 KGHSH, CDR2 LQKENI. V was pared by 5 bases and J by 3 bases, with 7 bases between. The CDR3 is 12 residues long. Here the CDR3 DNA reads TGTGCCAGCTCATCGGGCCACACTGAAGCTTTCTTT. Translation: CASSSGHTEAFF.

This clonotype was counted between two and nine times. This CDR3 reads CSALDRGTYEQYF. The DNA of the CDR3 is TGCAGTGCTCTGGACAGGGGCACCTACGAGCAGTACTTC. The V and J genes are TRBV20-1 and TRBJ2-7; the match to TRBD1 covers 9 bases. Germline trimming cut 5 bases from V and 2 bases from J; bases unmatched to any gene: 4. The CDR3 runs to 13 residues. Germline V gene data show CDR1 as DFQATT and CDR2 as SNEGSKA (reference sequence).

In this sample, this clonotype turned up many times. This chain uses TRBV11-2 with TRBJ1-3; D is uncertain. V lost 3 bases and J lost 4, with 7 bases in between. Germline V gene lookup returns CDR1 SGHAT and CDR2 FQNNGV. The CDR3 has 13 amino acids. CDR3 bases: TGTGCCAGCAGCTTCGGATCGGGAAACACCATATATTTT. Its translation is CASSFGSGNTIYF.

This chain links TRBV20-1 with TRBJ1-3, with D unclear. Per germline, CDR1 DFQATT and CDR2 SNEGSKA (reference sequence). V was clipped by 1 base and J by 2 bases, with 9 bases between them. The CDR3 has 14 residues. CDR3 protein: CSARAAGTGNTIYF. In nucleotides, the CDR3 is TGCAGTGCTAGAGCCGCTGGTACTGGAAACACCATATATTTT.

This clonotype was counted at least ten times. This chain connects TRBV7-2 to TRBJ2-7; weak D call: TRBD2 (6 bases). CDR3 length: 14 residues. From germline, CDR1 is SGHTA and CDR2 FQGNSA. V was cut by 5 bases and J by 2 bases, with 13 bases left in between. This CDR3 reads CASSPRGGTYEQYF. CDR3 sequence (DNA): TGTGCCAGCAGCCCTCGGGGCGGGACCTACGAGCAGTACTTC.

With respect to this clonotype: This may be a read error, as it is one base from a much larger clone. The V gene is TRBV28, the J gene TRBJ2-7; 7 nucleotides align to TRBD1. V was pared by 8 bases and J by 4 bases, with 8 bases of the junction left unmatched. The CDR3 extends over 13 amino acids. Germline CDR1 reads MDHEN; CDR2 reads SYDVKM. The DNA for the CDR3 is TGTGCCAGCGATCAGGGGGACCCGTACGAGCAGTACTTC. This gives the protein CASDQGDPYEQYF. Together with reference TRBV28 and TRBJ2-7, the CDR3 gives the full variable domain: DVKVTQSSRYLVKRTGEKVFLECVQDMDHENMFWYRQDPGLGLRLIYFSYDVKMKEKGDIPEGYSVSREKKERFSLILESASTNQTSMYLCASDQGDPYEQYFGPGTRLTVT.

This clonotype has only a few counts. The CDR3 reads CASSPRADNTEAFF. In DNA form, the CDR3 reads TGCGCCAGCAGCCCCCGGGCGGATAACACTGAAGCTTTCTTT. The gene calls are TRBV5-1 and TRBJ1-1; D unresolved. Germline values: CDR1 SGHRS, CDR2 YFSETQ. The V gene lost 4 bases and the J gene lost 2 bases, with 12 bases spanning the gap. This CDR3 has 14 residues.

This clonotype was seen many times. The chain is built from TRBV6-1 and TRBJ1-1; a possible D gene is TRBD1 (6 bases). Trimming pared 4 bases from V and 0 bases from J, leaving 12 bases between. The CDR3 extends over 15 amino acids. Germline-derived CDR1 and CDR2 are MNHNS and SASEGT. The CDR3 bases are TGTGCCAGCAGTGCCGGGACACTAGTGAACACTGAAGCTTTCTTT. It codes for CASSAGTLVNTEAFF.

This rearrangement joins TRBV2 to TRBJ1-2; D remains ambiguous. Trimming removed 4 bases from V and 2 bases from J, with 14 bases in between. The CDR3 covers 15 residues. Looked up from germline, CDR1 is SNHLY and CDR2 is FYNNEI. For the CDR3, the DNA is TGTGCCAGCAGTGCCCGGGTAGGGCTGAACTATGGCTACACCTTC. Its translation: CASSARVGLNYGYTF. Complete variable domain (other parts from reference TRBV2 and TRBJ1-2): EPEVTQTPSHQVTQMGQEVILRCVPISNHLYFYWYRQILGQKVEFLVSFYNNEISEKSEIFDDQFSVERPDGSNFTLKIRSTKLEDSAMYFCASSARVGLNYGYTFGSGTRLTVV.

This clonotype was counted ten times or more. This chain joins TRBV7-2 and TRBJ1-5; weak D call: TRBD1 (5 bases). The CDR3 loop spans 17 amino acids. The V gene lost 4 bases and the J gene lost 2 bases, with 18 bases spanning the gap. The germline gives CDR1 SGHTA, CDR2 FQGNSA. The CDR3, as DNA: TGTGCCAGCAGCTCACCCAGTGGGCAGGGAGGCAATCAGCCCCAGCATTTT. Translation: CASSSPSGQGGNQPQHF.

This clonotype was counted ten times or more. The gene calls are TRBV5-6 and TRBJ2-1, with D possibly being TRBD2 (6 bases). The V gene's germline CDR1 is SGHDT and CDR2 YYEEEE. CDR3 length equals 16 residues. Trimming cost V 4 bases and J 8 bases, with 22 bases left between them. The CDR3 sequence is CASSNTGTGQWYEQFF. The CDR3 region has the DNA TGTGCCAGCAGCAACACCGGGACTGGACAATGGTATGAGCAGTTCTTC.

J is TRBJ1-1 and V is TRBV6-1; D is ambiguous. CDR3 length: 12 residues. The V end was cut by 8 bases, the J end by 0 bases, with 7 bases between. From germline, CDR1 is MNHNS and CDR2 SASEGT. The CDR3: CASWTLNTEAFF. CDR3 nucleotides: TGTGCCAGCTGGACCCTGAACACTGAAGCTTTCTTT.